The sequence of this T cell receptor beta chain was determined in a study of T cell repertoires in cytomegalovirus infection. Turning to the study itself: From public TCR beta signatures came an indication of both CMV infection and matching HLA type. Findings of the study overall: It was HLA-C-restricted CMV-specific TCR beta clonotypes that dominated the response ex vivo. The cumulative frequency of public TCR beta families identified carriers of CMV plus the relevant HLA.

There are 15 residues in the CDR3. Germline lookup yields CDR1 DFQATT and CDR2 SNEGSKA (reference sequence). V dropped 5 bases and J dropped 5 bases, with 19 bases sitting between them. Each CDR3 protein gets one entry after TCRdb re-called the reads with MiXCR. Of fewer than 200,000 distinct CDR3 sequences listed, approximately 19% are singletons. As regards this clonotype: Its specificity is unknown.

The receptor was isolated from a human donor in good health (CMV status not recorded). Some clones in this sample may be carry-over from other donors' samples. This chain uses TRBV20-1 with TRBJ1-5, with D possibly matching TRBD1 (5 bases). Sample: PBMCs. The CDR3 DNA is TGCAGTGCTCGGACCTCCTCAGGGCTTCATCAGCCCCAGCATTTT. Its protein product is CSARTSSGLHQPQHF.